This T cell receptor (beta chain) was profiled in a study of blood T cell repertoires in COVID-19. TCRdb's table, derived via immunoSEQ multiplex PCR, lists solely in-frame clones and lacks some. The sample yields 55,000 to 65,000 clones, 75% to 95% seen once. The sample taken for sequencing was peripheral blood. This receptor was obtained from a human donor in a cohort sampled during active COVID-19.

The CDR3: CASAEFSGNTIYF. The CDR3 DNA reads as TGTGCCAGCGCGGAATTCTCTGGAAACACCATATATTTT. The chain is built from TRBV6-5 and TRBJ1-3; no clear D gene. V lost 8 bases to trimming and J lost 0 bases, with 8 bases between them. The CDR3 contains 13 residues. The V gene's germline CDR1 is MNHEY and CDR2 SVGAGI.